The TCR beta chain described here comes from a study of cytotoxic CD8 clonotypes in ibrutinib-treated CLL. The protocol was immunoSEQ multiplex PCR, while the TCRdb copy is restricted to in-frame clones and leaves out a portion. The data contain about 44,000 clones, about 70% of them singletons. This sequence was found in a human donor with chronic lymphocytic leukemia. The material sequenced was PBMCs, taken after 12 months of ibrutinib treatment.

DNA for the CDR3: TGCGCCAGCAGCTCAGAGACAGGGAATGGCTACACCTTC. This sequence encodes CASSSETGNGYTF. This rearrangement joins TRBV5-1 to TRBJ1-2; TRBD1 matches 7 bases. CDR1 and CDR2 from the germline V gene are SGHRS and YFSETQ. The CDR3 has 13 residues. V lost 3 bases and J lost 6; bases outside the gene matches: 5.